This T cell receptor (beta chain) is drawn from a study of radiotherapy plus CTLA-4 blockade in lung cancer. Trimming removed 9 bases at V and 4 bases at J, with 19 bases between. CDR1 is SEHNR and CDR2 is FQNEAQ in the germline V gene (reference sequence). The CDR3 runs to 15 residues. Only in-frame clones appear in the TCRdb table, and some are missing; sequencing was by immunoSEQ multiplex PCR. The data contain roughly 68,000 clones, around 73% of them singletons. Notes on the study in general: Strongest reported response predictors: early blood clone changes and post-radiation interferon-beta. The study found tumor-derived TCR clones expanded in blood after radiotherapy plus ipilimumab.

Focal radiation plus CTLA-4 blockade with ipilimumab was given to patients with chemo-refractory metastatic non-small-cell lung cancer. Comments on this clone: What it binds is not known.

Specimen: peripheral blood, collected from a patient treated with radiotherapy plus ipilimumab. The V and J genes are TRBV7-9 and TRBJ2-1, with a tentative D call TRBD2 (5 bases). The receptor was isolated from a human donor with non-small cell lung cancer who had a complete response to radiotherapy plus ipilimumab. CDR3 in amino acids: CASPPRGGKYNEQFF. CDR3 in DNA: TGTGCCAGTCCCCCTCGGGGTGGAAAATACAATGAGCAGTTCTTC.